This T cell receptor (beta chain) was sequenced for a study of blood T cell repertoires in COVID-19. About the study: Whether acute or convalescent, the COVID-19 samples came from the United States, Italy and Spain. PBMCs, B-cell-depleted T cells, or T cells provided the cDNA or gDNA that made up the material.

In the original processing: Cell counts per sample came from amplifying reference gene primers. Repertoires were generated with immunoSEQ multiplex PCR, while TCRdb's copy carries only in-frame clones and drops some. The V and J calls and clone size are taken from that table; D and trimming were inferred from the DNA. The sample has 150,000 to 200,000 clones, 75% to 85% seen once. Germline values: CDR1 MRHNA, CDR2 SNTAGT. V lost 4 bases and J lost 1, with 12 bases in between. The CDR3 sequence is 15 residues long. A Seattle source enrolled patients during active infection and followed them longitudinally.

This chain links TRBV6-4 with TRBJ2-3; D possibly corresponds to TRBD1 (6 bases). This clonotype originated in a woman aged 40 to 55 with COVID-19, enrolled during active disease. The sample consisted of peripheral blood. The CDR3 loop reads CASSAGSGGTDTQYF. Written as DNA, the CDR3 is TGTGCCAGCAGTGCTGGGTCAGGGGGCACAGATACGCAGTATTTT.